These 2 T cell receptor beta chains were all obtained from the same sample, sequenced in a study of blood T cell repertoires in COVID-19. Clones were sequenced by immunoSEQ multiplex PCR, and TCRdb holds only the in-frame ones, with some missing. The table shows 200,000 to 300,000 clones, with around nine tenths occurring only once. Sequencing input: peripheral blood. The receptors shown here come from a man at least 80 years old with acute or convalescent COVID-19.

This rearrangement joins TRBV5-8 to TRBJ1-2; no clear D. This CDR3 has 13 residues. Germline assignment: CDR1 SGHTS and CDR2 YDEGEE. Trimming cost V 1 base and J 1 base, with 5 bases left between them. The CDR3 nucleotides are TGTGCCAGCAGCTTGTCCGGTAACTATGGCTACACCTTC. This encodes CASSLSGNYGYTF.

This clone was observed once. The chain couples TRBV29-1 to TRBJ2-5, with D possibly being TRBD2 (5 bases). Deletions cut 5 bases from V and 5 bases from J, with 15 bases between. The germline V gene has CDR1 SQVTM and CDR2 ANQGSEA. The CDR3 contains 13 residues. CDR3 sequence (DNA): TGCAGCGTTTCGCCATGGCGGGCTGAGACCCAGTACTTC. As protein: CSVSPWRAETQYF.